This passage covers 20 T cell receptor beta chains from one sample sequenced in a study of T cell responses to AZD1222 COVID-19 vaccine. Sequenced by immunoSEQ multiplex PCR; TCRdb stores in-frame clones only, minus some. The table records 150,000 to 190,000 clones, 85% to 90% of them present only once. The starting material was peripheral blood, obtained 28 days after the second AZD1222 dose. The receptors shown here come from an adult who received the AZD1222 COVID-19 vaccine.

The chain uses TRBV7-9 and TRBJ1-5, with 7 bases fitting TRBD1. This CDR3 has 14 amino acids. Germline V lookup: CDR1 SEHNR, CDR2 FQNEAQ (reference sequence). The V and J ends lost 5 bases and 5 bases, in that order; junction bases with no gene match: 6. The CDR3 DNA reads as TGTGCCAGCAGCCGGGACAGAGGCGATCAGCCCCAGCATTTT. It is translated as CASSRDRGDQPQHF.

The V and J genes are TRBV7-9 and TRBJ1-3; D remains unclear. Trimming left V 4 bases short and J 4 bases short, with 14 bases between. Germline V CDR1 and CDR2: SEHNR, FQNEAQ (reference sequence). The CDR3 consists of 15 residues. The CDR3 nucleotides are TGTGCCAGCAGCTCACCCGGAGAGGACGGAAACACCATATATTTT. The encoded protein is CASSSPGEDGNTIYF. The variable domain in full, with the rest retrieved from reference TRBV7-9 and TRBJ1-3, is DTGVSQNPRHKITKRGQNVTFRCDPISEHNRLYWYRQTLGQGPEFLTYFQNEAQLEKSRLLSDRFSAERPKGSFSTLEIQRTEQGDSAMYLCASSSPGEDGNTIYFGEGSWLTVV.

The chain has TRBV5-4 and TRBJ2-2; D is uncertain. The CDR3 has 13 amino acids. With 0 bases removed from V and 5 bases from J, the gap between germline ends came to 5 bases. Germline V gives CDR1 SGHNT, CDR2 YYREEE (reference sequence). CDR3 DNA sequence: TGTGCCAGCAGCTTGGAGTTAACCGGGGAGCTGTTTTTT. Protein sequence: CASSLELTGELFF.

V usage is TRBV7-9 and J usage is TRBJ2-3, with 8 bases matching TRBD1. The CDR3 covers 14 residues. Germline V gives CDR1 SEHNR, CDR2 FQNEAQ (reference sequence). V lost 5 bases, J lost 4 bases, and 5 bases stayed unmatched. Here the CDR3 DNA reads TGTGCCAGCAGCGTGACAGGGGCGGCAGATACGCAGTATTTT. Residues: CASSVTGAADTQYF.

The V call is TRBV28, the J call TRBJ2-7; D unclear. V was pared by 2 bases and J by 2 bases, with 7 bases between. CDR1 MDHEN and CDR2 SYDVKM come from the germline V gene. This CDR3 has 13 amino acids. The CDR3 region is CASSLLNPYEQYF. The CDR3 nucleotides read TGTGCCAGCAGTTTACTGAACCCCTACGAGCAGTACTTC.

This chain links TRBV19 with TRBJ1-5; tentative D call: TRBD1 (6 bases). The V and J ends lost 6 bases and 0 bases respectively, with 12 bases between them. The CDR3 is 15 amino acids. The germline V gene encodes CDR1 LNHDA and CDR2 SQIVND (reference sequence). For the CDR3, the DNA is TGTGCCAGTAGCGGACAGTCCCTTAGCAATCAGCCCCAGCATTTT. It encodes CASSGQSLSNQPQHF.

This clone was detected only once. The CDR3 sequence is CSVEEKAGTSSYEQYF. In DNA, the CDR3 is TGCAGCGTTGAAGAAAAAGCGGGTACCTCCTCCTACGAGCAGTACTTC. The V call is TRBV29-1, the J call TRBJ2-7; weak D call: TRBD2 (6 bases). Trimming left V 0 bases short and J 0 bases short, with 15 bases between. This CDR3 comprises 16 residues. In germline, CDR1 is SQVTM, CDR2 ANQGSEA.

V is TRBV2 and J is TRBJ2-2; TRBD2 agrees at 13 bases. The V and J ends lost 6 bases and 6 bases, in that order; junction bases with no gene match: 7. The CDR3 length is 16 residues. CDR1 is SNHLY and CDR2 is FYNNEI in the germline V gene. The CDR3 DNA follows: TGTGCCAGCAGCTCCCATGGACTAGCGGGAGCCGGGGAGCTGTTTTTT. It encodes CASSSHGLAGAGELFF.

The chain employs TRBV28 and TRBJ2-7, with D tentatively TRBD1 (6 bases). This CDR3 has 13 amino acids. CDR1 is MDHEN, CDR2 SYDVKM, per germline. The V end lost 5 bases, the J end lost 4 bases, and 12 bases lay between the germline ends. CDR3 residues: CASSTQDRYEQYF. In DNA form, the CDR3 reads TGTGCCAGCAGTACTCAGGACAGATACGAGCAGTACTTC.

The chain combines TRBV5-1 with TRBJ2-1; 9 bases line up with TRBD1. The J segment lost 4 bases and the V segment lost 4 bases, leaving 3 bases of the junction unmatched. The CDR3 consists of 14 residues. Germline loops: CDR1 SGHRS, CDR2 YFSETQ. The CDR3 loop reads CASSVQGAYNEQFF. DNA of the CDR3: TGCGCCAGCAGCGTACAGGGGGCTTACAATGAGCAGTTCTTC.

J is TRBJ2-5 and V is TRBV7-8; 11 bases align to TRBD2. This CDR3 is 14 amino acids long. Germline CDR1 SGHVS, CDR2 FQNEAQ. J lost 5 bases, V lost 5 bases, and 4 bases had no gene match. The DNA for the CDR3 is TGTGCCAGCAGCAAACTAGCGGGAGTTGAGACCCAGTACTTC. It specifies CASSKLAGVETQYF.

This clone was observed a single time. The V gene is TRBV4-1, the J gene TRBJ2-3, with 8 bases matching TRBD1. Per germline, CDR1 MGHRA and CDR2 YSYEKL. The CDR3 is made up of 17 amino acids. V lost 0 bases to trimming and J lost 4 bases; unmatched junction nucleotides: 9. The CDR3 reads CASSQDSPGGFSDTQYF. CDR3 nucleotides: TGCGCCAGCAGCCAAGATAGCCCAGGGGGCTTTTCAGATACGCAGTATTTT.

V usage is TRBV5-4 and J usage is TRBJ2-5; D may be TRBD1 (5 bases). The CDR3 is 13 residues long. V was clipped by 1 base and J by 2 bases, with 6 bases between them. The germline gives CDR1 SGHNT, CDR2 YYREEE (reference sequence). The CDR3 sequence: CASSLKGQETQYF. As DNA, the CDR3 is TGTGCCAGCAGCTTGAAGGGGCAAGAGACCCAGTACTTC.

The chain is built from TRBV4-1 and TRBJ2-3, with D perhaps assigned TRBD1 or TRBD2 (5 bases each). Germline-derived CDR1 and CDR2 are MGHRA and YSYEKL. The CDR3 loop spans 16 amino acids. V was shortened by 4 bases and J by 4 bases, with 18 bases between the two germline ends. The CDR3 DNA reads as TGCGCCAGCAGCCTCGAGGGGCGCTTTAGGGCAGATACGCAGTATTTT. This codes for CASSLEGRFRADTQYF.

The CDR3: CASSVAQSRQGQETQYF. The CDR3 region has the DNA TGTGCCAGCAGCGTAGCCCAATCAAGACAGGGTCAAGAGACCCAGTACTTC. The rearrangement joins TRBV9 to TRBJ2-5, with TRBD1 identical over 7 bases. The V and J ends lost 0 bases and 2 bases, in that order; junction bases with no gene match: 10. The CDR3 has 17 amino acids. Looked up from germline, CDR1 is SGDLS and CDR2 is YYNGEE. Drawing the rest from reference TRBV9 and TRBJ2-5, the complete variable domain is DSGVTQTPKHLITATGQRVTLRCSPRSGDLSVYWYQQSLDQGLQFLIQYYNGEERAKGNILERFSAQQFPDLHSELNLSSLELGDSALYFCASSVAQSRQGQETQYFGPGTRLLVL.

The chain links TRBV1 to TRBJ1-1; TRBD1, as called in the table, went unchecked against the DNA. TRBV1 corresponds to a pseudogene. This CDR3 comprises 16 residues. The CDR3 is CTSSQGTGGTNTEAFF. In DNA form, the CDR3 reads TGCACCAGCAGCCAAGGAACAGGGGGCACCAACACTGAAGCTTTCTTT.

The J gene is TRBJ2-7, the V gene TRBV6-2 or TRBV6-3; D possibly corresponds to TRBD1 (5 bases). There are 15 residues in the CDR3. Germline CDR1 is MNHEY and CDR2 is SVGEGT. Trimming cost V 4 bases and J 3 bases, with 16 bases left between them. CDR3 DNA: TGTGCCAGCAGTTCCCCCTTCGACAGTCACTACGAGCAGTACTTC. Translation: CASSSPFDSHYEQYF.

The count of this clone is one. CDR3 protein: CASSDPDPIDTQYF. The CDR3, as DNA: TGTGCCAGCAGTGACCCGGACCCCATAGATACGCAGTATTTT. The chain recombines TRBV25-1 with TRBJ2-3; D unclear. The germline gives CDR1 MGHDK, CDR2 SYGVNS. Between the trimmed V and J ends, which lost 3 bases and 5 bases, there was a span of 12 bases. The CDR3 runs 14 residues.

Here the CDR3 reads CASSLATGGDGYTF. In nucleotides, the CDR3 is TGTGCCAGCAGCTTAGCGACGGGAGGGGATGGCTACACCTTC. This chain links TRBV7-9 with TRBJ1-2; possibly TRBD1 for D (5 bases). Trimming shortened V by 0 bases and J by 6 bases, and 11 bases separated the two germline ends. There are 14 residues in the CDR3. Germline CDR1 is SEHNR and CDR2 is FQNEAQ (reference sequence).

The chain has TRBV28 and TRBJ2-1; TRBD2 agrees at 7 bases. This CDR3 has 16 residues. In germline, CDR1 is MDHEN, CDR2 SYDVKM. The trim removed 8 bases at V and 8 bases at J, leaving 18 bases unmatched. The CDR3 protein is CASGLTVGEGQDEQFF. In DNA form, the CDR3 reads TGTGCCAGCGGGTTGACTGTGGGGGAGGGCCAGGATGAGCAGTTCTTC. Together with reference TRBV28 and TRBJ2-1, the CDR3 gives the full variable domain: DVKVTQSSRYLVKRTGEKVFLECVQDMDHENMFWYRQDPGLGLRLIYFSYDVKMKEKGDIPEGYSVSREKKERFSLILESASTNQTSMYLCASGLTVGEGQDEQFFGPGTRLTVL.